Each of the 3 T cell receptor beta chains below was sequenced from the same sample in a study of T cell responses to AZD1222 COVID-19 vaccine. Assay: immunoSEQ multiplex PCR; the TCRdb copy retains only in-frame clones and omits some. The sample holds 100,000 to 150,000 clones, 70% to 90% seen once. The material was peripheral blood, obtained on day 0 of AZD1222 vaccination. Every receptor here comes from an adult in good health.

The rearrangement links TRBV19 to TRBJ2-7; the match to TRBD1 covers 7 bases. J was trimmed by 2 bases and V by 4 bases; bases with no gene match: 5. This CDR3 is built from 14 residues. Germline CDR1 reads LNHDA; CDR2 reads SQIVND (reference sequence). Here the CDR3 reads CASSNRQGPYEQYF. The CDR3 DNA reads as TGTGCCAGTAGTAATCGACAGGGACCCTACGAGCAGTACTTC.

The CDR3 sequence is CATSRAPEAFF. CDR3 in DNA: TGTGCCACCAGCAGAGCCCCTGAAGCTTTCTTT. This chain uses TRBV15 with TRBJ1-1; no definite D call. The CDR3 runs 11 residues. CDR1 is LNHNV, CDR2 YYDKDF, per germline (reference sequence). V was clipped by 1 base and J by 6 bases, with 3 bases between them. The variable domain in full, with the rest retrieved from reference TRBV15 and TRBJ1-1, is DAMVIQNPRYQVTQFGKPVTLSCSQTLNHNVMYWYQQKSSQAPKLLFHYYDKDFNNEADTPDNFQSRRPNTSFCFLDIRSPGLGDTAMYLCATSRAPEAFFGQGTRLTVV.

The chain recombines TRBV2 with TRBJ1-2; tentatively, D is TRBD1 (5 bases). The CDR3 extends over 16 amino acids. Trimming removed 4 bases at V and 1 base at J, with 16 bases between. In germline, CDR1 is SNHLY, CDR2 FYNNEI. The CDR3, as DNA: TGTGCCAGCAGTGCCCCCAGGGTCGGCAATAACTATGGCTACACCTTC. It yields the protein CASSAPRVGNNYGYTF.